The subject of this entry is one TCR beta chain. Its matching antigen is unknown. The CDR3 runs to 18 residues. The V end was cut by 2 bases, the J end by 4 bases, with 24 bases between. The germline V gene encodes CDR1 MNHEY and CDR2 SVGAGI. This specimen belongs to a study of early T cells in non-severe SARS-CoV-2 infection. Background on the study: Chains from this unsorted whole-blood bulk RNA could not be paired.

Unique molecular identifiers tagged individual cDNA molecules. TCRdb analysed the 5' RACE reads with MiXCR anew, one entry per CDR3 protein. The sample records 70,000 or so distinct CDR3 sequences, 9.5% to 15% being singletons. Broader study findings: Reliance on VDJdb matching favored anti-spike CD8 responses; private and CD4 specificities were missed.

Sequencing was carried out using whole blood. J is TRBJ2-7 and V is TRBV6-5; possible D gene TRBD2, 5 bases. This clonotype originated in an adult who was a healthcare worker with PCR-confirmed SARS-CoV-2 infection or an uninfected control (not recorded which). This chain's CDR3 is CASSYGSGKGYNSYEQYF. CDR3 sequence (DNA): TGTGCCAGCAGTTACGGCAGCGGTAAAGGGTACAACAGTTACGAGCAGTACTTC.